This T cell receptor beta chain originates from a study of early T cells in non-severe SARS-CoV-2 infection. Study details: The input, bulk RNA from unsorted whole blood, was sequenced, and chains were unpaired.

Worth noting for this clonotype: Its target is unknown.

V lost 7 bases, J lost 2 bases, and 9 bases lay in between. The CDR3 totals 12 residues. CDR1 is DFQATT and CDR2 is SNEGSKA in the germline V gene (reference sequence). Researchers tagged individual cDNA molecules with unique molecular identifiers. Each CDR3 protein is one row after TCRdb ran MiXCR on the 5' RACE reads. The table includes 25,000 to 30,000 distinct CDR3 sequences, roughly 6% detected once. Study-wide points: VDJdb matching, biased toward anti-spike CD8 responses, missed private and CD4 specificities.

This rearrangement joins TRBV20-1 to TRBJ2-1, with no clear D. The sample was whole blood. The clonotype originates from an adult who was a healthcare worker with PCR-confirmed SARS-CoV-2 infection or an uninfected control (not recorded which). The CDR3 is CSVPSPYNEQFF. The CDR3 nucleotides read TGCAGTGTTCCGAGTCCCTACAATGAGCAGTTCTTC.